The sequence of this T cell receptor beta chain was determined in a study of T cell clonality in common variable immunodeficiency. Study findings and constraints: CVID subjects had higher TCRbeta clonality than healthy controls, most marked in about a third. Reportedly, TCR beta sequences from common variable immunodeficiency showed fewer deletions and N-nucleotide insertions.

Here immunoSEQ multiplex PCR was the method, and the copy in TCRdb shows in-frame clones only, minus some. This repertoire lists 55,000 or so clones without singletons; 5.4% sits in the top ten. Many counts were recorded for this clone. Its specificity is not known. Blood samples were heparinized, 5 to 8 ml per donor. The sample was peripheral blood mononuclear cells. The sequence was obtained from a person aged 18 to 75 in good health.

The sequenced part of the CDR3 DNA is TGTGCCAGCAGTGAGGGACACTTGAACACTGAA. Protein: CASSEGHLNTE. The whole CDR3 is CASSEGHLNTEAFF. The gene calls are TRBV6-1 and TRBJ1-1, with D perhaps matching TRBD1 (6 bases). The read finishes 3 residues shy of the CDR3 end, and the germline J gene is used to complete it. V shed 3 bases and J shed 0 bases, with 8 bases lying between them. CDR3 length: 14 amino acids. Germline lookup yields CDR1 MNHNS and CDR2 SASEGT.